These T cell receptor beta chains were read from a single sample in a study of CD8+CD57+ T cells in acquired aplastic anemia. MiXCR, run by TCRdb on the reads, gives a single entry per CDR3 protein. Among about 98,000 distinct CDR3 sequences, roughly two thirds were seen once, and the ten largest hold 50% to 70%. Sequenced sample: sorted CD4+, CD8+, or CD8+CD57+ T cells (not recorded which) from PBMCs. All receptors come from a human donor with aplastic anemia. The CDR3 runs from the conserved cysteine through the conserved F or W. D genes are given only for firm matches. Only part of the rows carry a size: once, few, many, or a class if the clone is expanded.

D gene | J gene | V gene | clone size | CDR3 protein | CDR3 DNA
- | TRBJ1-6 | TRBV7-2 | once | CASRPPANSPLHF | TGTGCCAGCAGGCCCCCCGCTAATTCACCCCTCCACTTT
TRBD1 | TRBJ2-7 | TRBV2 | - | CASSVNGDRGF | TGTGCCAGCAGTGTTAATGGGGACAGGGGCTTC
TRBD2 | TRBJ2-1 | TRBV7-8 | - | CASSSGTSSSNEQFF | TGTGCCAGCAGCTCCGGGACTAGCTCCAGCAATGAGCAGTTCTTC
TRBD2 | TRBJ2-5 | TRBV15 | once | CATSRDQASGGRYQETQYF | TGTGCCACCAGCAGAGATCAGGCTAGCGGGGGCCGATACCAAGAGACCCAGTACTTC
TRBD1 | TRBJ2-5 | TRBV12-3/TRBV12-4 | - | CASSRTGAETQYF | TGTGCCAGCAGCCGGACAGGGGCAGAGACCCAGTACTTC
- | TRBJ1-6 | TRBV20-1 | few | CSARETGRESPLHF | TGCAGTGCTAGGGAGACAGGAAGGGAATCACCCCTCCACTTT
TRBD1 | TRBJ2-5 | TRBV7-2 | - | CASKQGLAETQYF | TGTGCCAGCAAACAGGGGCTGGCGGAGACCCAGTACTTC
- | TRBJ2-5 | TRBV29-1 | - | CSWDGQETQYF | TGCAGCTGGGACGGTCAAGAGACCCAGTACTTC
- | TRBJ2-5 | TRBV7-9 | few | CASSLGMGETQYF | TGTGCCAGCAGCTTAGGGATGGGAGAGACCCAGTACTTC
- | TRBJ1-2 | TRBV7-9 | few | CASSLAKQVGYTF | TGTGCCAGCAGCTTAGCGAAACAGGTGGGCTACACCTTC
- | TRBJ1-2 | TRBV29-1 | - | CSVEKTAYGYTF | TGCAGCGTTGAAAAGACAGCCTATGGCTACACCTTC
TRBD1 | TRBJ2-7 | TRBV29-1 | - | CSVGTGGSSYEQYF | TGCAGCGTCGGGACAGGGGGCTCATCCTACGAGCAGTACTTC
- | TRBJ2-7 | TRBV4-1 | - | CASSGDYEQYF | TGCGCCAGTTCAGGGGACTACGAGCAGTACTTC
TRBD2 | TRBJ2-3 | TRBV29-1 | - | CSVHSGVGDTQYF | TGCAGCGTTCATAGCGGGGTGGGAGATACGCAGTATTTT
- | TRBJ1-1 | TRBV19 | - | CASSIGIVSPNTEAFF | TGTGCCAGTAGTATAGGCATAGTGTCACCGAACACTGAAGCTTTCTTT
TRBD1 | TRBJ2-5 | TRBV19 | few | CASSISGTAQETQYF | TGTGCCAGTAGTATTTCCGGGACAGCACAAGAGACCCAGTACTTC
- | TRBJ1-2 | TRBV5-6 | - | CASSLESGQFYGYTF | TGTGCCAGCAGCTTGGAATCGGGGCAATTTTATGGCTACACCTTC
TRBD1 | TRBJ2-5 | TRBV24-1 | medium-sized | CATDRGDQETQYF | TGTGCCACTGACAGGGGCGATCAAGAGACCCAGTACTTC
- | TRBJ2-7 | TRBV19 | - | CASSLADSFEQYF | TGTGCCAGCAGCTTGGCCGACAGTTTCGAGCAGTACTTC
- | TRBJ1-2 | TRBV5-1 | - | CASSRRGRDEGYTF | TGCGCCAGCAGCCGTCGAGGACGGGATGAGGGCTACACCTTC
- | TRBJ1-1 | TRBV7-9 | few | CASRGTAEAFF | TGTGCCAGCAGGGGGACGGCTGAAGCTTTCTTT
TRBD1 | TRBJ2-1 | TRBV7-3 | - | CASSGQGNNEQFF | TGTGCCAGCAGCGGACAGGGGAACAATGAGCAGTTCTTC
- | TRBJ2-3 | TRBV20-1 | few | CSVGTDTQYF | TGCAGTGTGGGCACAGATACGCAGTATTTT
- | TRBJ2-7 | TRBV9 | - | CASSVGRQGYEQYF | TGTGCCAGCAGCGTAGGACGACAAGGCTACGAGCAGTACTTC
TRBD1 | TRBJ1-6 | TRBV25-1 | - | CASRPQGVNSPLHF | TGTGCCAGCAGGCCCCAGGGGGTGAATTCACCCCTCCACTTT
TRBD1 | TRBJ2-7 | TRBV6-1 | - | CASRVQDRGYYEQYF | TGTGCCAGCAGGGTCCAGGACAGGGGCTATTACGAGCAGTACTTC
- | TRBJ1-3 | TRBV15 | - | CATRTGGSVGNTIYF | TGTGCCACCCGGACGGGGGGAAGCGTTGGAAACACCATATATTTT
TRBD2 | TRBJ2-2 | TRBV3-1 | - | CASSRGAGEIGELFF | TGTGCCAGCAGCCGAGGAGCGGGAGAGATCGGGGAGCTGTTTTTT
- | TRBJ2-7 | TRBV7-9 | - | CASSLVPAFNEQYF | TGTGCCAGCAGCTTAGTCCCGGCCTTCAACGAGCAGTACTTC
TRBD1 | TRBJ1-2 | TRBV2 | - | CASTQIGQGGDGYTF | TGTGCCAGCACCCAGATCGGACAGGGCGGTGACGGCTACACCTTC
TRBD1 | TRBJ1-1 | TRBV6-1 | once | CASSKQGTTEAFF | TGTGCCAGCAGTAAACAGGGGACCACTGAAGCTTTCTTT
- | TRBJ2-2 | TRBV7-9 | - | CASRLILDTGELFF | TGTGCCAGCAGACTAATCCTCGACACCGGGGAGCTGTTTTTT
- | TRBJ1-6 | TRBV10-3 | - | CAISMTQNNSPLHF | TGTGCCATCAGTATGACACAAAATAATTCACCCCTCCACTTT
TRBD1 | TRBJ1-1 | TRBV19 | - | CASRGDRVNTEAFF | TGTGCCAGTCGCGGGGACAGGGTAAACACTGAAGCTTTCTTT
- | TRBJ1-1 | TRBV20-1 | few | CSARESGYTEAFF | TGCAGTGCTAGAGAGTCGGGGTACACTGAAGCTTTCTTT
- | TRBJ1-3 | TRBV15 | - | CATSRGTVGNTIYF | TGTGCCACCAGCAGAGGGACAGTAGGAAACACCATATATTTT
- | TRBJ2-7 | TRBV7-6 | - | CASSLDGDEQYF | TGTGCCAGCAGCTTAGATGGCGACGAGCAGTACTTC
TRBD2 | TRBJ2-5 | TRBV10-3 | - | CASSASGAQETQYF | TGTGCCTCCAGTGCTAGCGGGGCCCAAGAGACCCAGTACTTC
TRBD2 | TRBJ2-1 | TRBV29-1 | once | CSDTTSHNEQFF | TGCAGCGATACGACTAGCCACAATGAGCAGTTCTTC
TRBD1 | TRBJ2-3 | TRBV7-8 | - | CASGLRTGGQYF | TGTGCCAGCGGCTTGAGGACAGGGGGGCAGTATTTT
- | TRBJ1-3 | TRBV25-1 | - | CASSAGDLSGNTIYF | TGTGCCAGCAGTGCAGGGGACCTCTCTGGAAACACCATATATTTT
- | TRBJ2-2 | TRBV7-3 | - | CASSFPNTGELFF | TGTGCCAGCAGCTTCCCGAACACCGGGGAGCTGTTTTTT
TRBD1 | TRBJ2-5 | TRBV15 | - | CATSIGQDPQETQYF | TGTGCCACCAGCATTGGACAGGATCCACAAGAGACCCAGTACTTC
TRBD1 | TRBJ2-5 | TRBV10-3 | - | CAIRGTVQETQYF | TGTGCCATCAGGGGGACAGTCCAAGAGACCCAGTACTTC
TRBD1 | TRBJ1-2 | TRBV15 | - | CATSRDPGGDGYTF | TGTGCCACCAGCAGAGACCCAGGGGGCGATGGCTACACCTTC
- | TRBJ2-5 | TRBV6-1 | - | CASRSQGQETQYF | TGTGCCAGCAGGTCACAGGGACAAGAGACCCAGTACTTC
- | TRBJ1-1 | TRBV7-3 | - | CASSRQVNTEAFF | TGTGCCAGCAGCAGACAGGTAAACACTGAAGCTTTCTTT
- | TRBJ2-2 | TRBV20-1 | - | CSARDARAVGELFF | TGCAGTGCTAGAGATGCGAGGGCCGTCGGGGAGCTGTTTTTT
- | TRBJ1-1 | TRBV7-6 | once | CASSLEAGTYFRAFF | TGTGCCAGCAGCTTAGAGGCCGGGACTTACTTTCGAGCTTTCTTT
- | TRBJ1-2 | TRBV20-1 | - | CSAKLTGRDLGNYGYTF | TGCAGTGCAAAATTAACGGGGAGGGATCTTGGAAACTATGGCTACACCTTC
- | TRBJ2-2 | TRBV15 | - | CATSHPQGELFF | TGTGCCACCAGCCATCCGCAGGGGGAGCTGTTTTTT
- | TRBJ2-1 | TRBV7-2 | - | CASSPQSYNEQFF | TGTGCCAGCAGCCCTCAATCCTACAATGAGCAGTTCTTC
- | TRBJ1-6 | TRBV7-2 | - | CASSASEGSPLHF | TGTGCCAGCAGCGCATCGGAGGGTTCACCCCTCCACTTT
- | TRBJ2-7 | TRBV7-3 | - | CASRSPPYEQYF | TGTGCCAGCAGATCCCCCCCTTACGAGCAGTACTTC
TRBD1 | TRBJ1-5 | TRBV2 | once | CASGRDRAQPQHF | TGTGCCAGCGGACGAGACAGGGCTCAGCCCCAGCATTTT
- | TRBJ2-3 | TRBV19 | many | CASSIAGRVGDTQYF | TGTGCCAGTAGTATAGCTGGGCGGGTTGGAGATACGCAGTATTTT
TRBD1 | TRBJ2-7 | TRBV2 | - | CASRVTGLGEQYF | TGTGCCAGCAGAGTGACAGGGCTGGGCGAGCAGTACTTC